This T cell receptor (beta chain) was captured by sequencing in a study of control samples from healthy donors and cancer patients. This clone was detected once. The germline CDR1 and CDR2 sequences are SQVTM and ANQGSEA. The CDR3 runs to 14 residues. V was pared by 4 bases and J by 0 bases, with 7 bases between. This table comes from immunoSEQ multiplex PCR, and its TCRdb copy is limited to in-frame clones, with some not included. The table records 350,000 to 450,000 clones, around nine tenths of them present only once. The source is a man aged 35 to 55 with head and neck cancer. The chain carries TRBV29-1 and TRBJ2-6; D not certain. Sequencing was carried out using PBMCs. CDR3 bases: TGCAGCGTTGGCGAAACCTCTGGGGCCAACGTCCTGACTTTC. Its translation: CSVGETSGANVLTF.